This T cell receptor (beta chain) was sequenced in a study of T cells after yellow fever vaccination. Study-wide findings and caveats: It was the secondary response that reached its peak faster, day 5 versus 15, but it was weaker. Abundant clonotypes from the bulk population could contaminate FACS-sorted repertoires. Post-booster repertoires again held most primary-vaccination clones (96% CD4, roughly 88% CD8).

V was pared by 9 bases and J by 4 bases, with 11 bases of the junction left unmatched. This CDR3 is 16 amino acids long. Per germline, CDR1 SGHTA and CDR2 FQGTGA. This clonotype has just a few counts. Its antigen is not identified. Using its own MiXCR run on the 5' RACE reads, TCRdb lists one record per CDR3 protein. The sample lists roughly 74,000 distinct CDR3 sequences, more than 5.5% seen once, with about 33% in the top ten. The clonotype was recovered from a young man who received the YFV17D yellow fever vaccine. The starting material was CD8+ T cells sorted from PBMCs, obtained 5 days after the first yellow fever vaccination. This chain joins TRBV7-3 and TRBJ2-6; 8 bases map to TRBD1. The CDR3: CASRRGQASGANVLTF. The CDR3 DNA reads as TGTGCCAGTCGCCGGGGACAGGCCTCAGGGGCCAACGTCCTGACTTTC. The full variable domain, rest sourced from reference TRBV7-3 and TRBJ2-6, is GAGVSQTPSNKVTEKGKYVELRCDPISGHTALYWYRQSLGQGPEFLIYFQGTGAADDSGLPNDRFFAVRPEGSVSTLKIQRTERGDSAVYLCASRRGQASGANVLTFGAGSRLTVL.